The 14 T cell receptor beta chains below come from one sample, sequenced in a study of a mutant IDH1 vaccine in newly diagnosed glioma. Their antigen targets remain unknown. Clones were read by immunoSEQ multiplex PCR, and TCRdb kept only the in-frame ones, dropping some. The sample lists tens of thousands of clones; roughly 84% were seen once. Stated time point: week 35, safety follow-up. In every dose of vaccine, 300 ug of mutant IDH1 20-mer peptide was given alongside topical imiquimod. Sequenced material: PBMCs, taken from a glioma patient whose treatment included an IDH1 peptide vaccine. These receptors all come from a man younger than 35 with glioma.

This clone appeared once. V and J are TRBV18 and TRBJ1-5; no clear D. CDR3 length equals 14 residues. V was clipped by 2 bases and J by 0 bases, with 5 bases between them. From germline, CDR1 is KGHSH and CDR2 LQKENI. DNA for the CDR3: TGTGCCAGCTCACCAGGGAATAGCAATCAGCCCCAGCATTTT. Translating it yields CASSPGNSNQPQHF.

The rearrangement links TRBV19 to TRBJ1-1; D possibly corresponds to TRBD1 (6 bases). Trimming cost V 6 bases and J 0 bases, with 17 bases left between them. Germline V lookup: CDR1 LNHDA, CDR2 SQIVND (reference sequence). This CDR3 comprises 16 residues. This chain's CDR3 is CASRLRGGYMNTEAFF. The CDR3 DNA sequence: TGTGCCAGTAGGCTGCGAGGGGGTTACATGAACACTGAAGCTTTCTTT.

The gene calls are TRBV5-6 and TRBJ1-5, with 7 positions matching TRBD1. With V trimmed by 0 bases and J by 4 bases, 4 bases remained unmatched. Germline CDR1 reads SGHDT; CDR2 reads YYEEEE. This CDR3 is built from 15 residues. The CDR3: CASSLGDSGNQPQHF. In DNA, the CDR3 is TGTGCCAGCAGCTTGGGGGACAGCGGGAATCAGCCCCAGCATTTT.

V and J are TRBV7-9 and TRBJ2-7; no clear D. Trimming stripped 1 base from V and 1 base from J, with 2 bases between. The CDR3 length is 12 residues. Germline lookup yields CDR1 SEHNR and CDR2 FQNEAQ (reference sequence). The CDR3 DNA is TGTGCCAGCAGCTTAGAGTCCTACGAGCAGTACTTC. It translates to CASSLESYEQYF.

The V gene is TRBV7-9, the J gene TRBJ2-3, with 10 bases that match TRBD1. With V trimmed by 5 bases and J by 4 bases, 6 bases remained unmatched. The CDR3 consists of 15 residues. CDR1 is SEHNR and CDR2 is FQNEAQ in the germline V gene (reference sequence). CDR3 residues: CASSLWTGGPDTQYF. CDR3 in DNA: TGTGCCAGCAGCCTTTGGACAGGGGGGCCAGATACGCAGTATTTT.

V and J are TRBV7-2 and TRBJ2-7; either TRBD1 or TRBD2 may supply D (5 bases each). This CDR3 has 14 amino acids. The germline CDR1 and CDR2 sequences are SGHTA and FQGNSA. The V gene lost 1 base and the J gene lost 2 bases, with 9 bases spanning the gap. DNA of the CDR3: TGTGCCAGCAGCTTAGGGGACGGACCCTACGAGCAGTACTTC. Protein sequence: CASSLGDGPYEQYF.

The CDR3 bases are TGTGCCAGCAGCAGCCAAGATTCACCCCTCCACTTT. It translates to CASSSQDSPLHF. This chain joins TRBV7-9 and TRBJ1-6; no definite D call. V lost 5 bases and J lost 8, with 7 bases in between. Per the germline V gene, CDR1 is SEHNR and CDR2 is FQNEAQ (reference sequence). The CDR3 has 12 amino acids.

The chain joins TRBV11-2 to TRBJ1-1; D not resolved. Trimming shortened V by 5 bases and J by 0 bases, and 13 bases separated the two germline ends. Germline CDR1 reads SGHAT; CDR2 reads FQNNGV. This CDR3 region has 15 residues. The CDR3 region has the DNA TGTGCCAGCAGCAACCACATGAATGTGAACACTGAAGCTTTCTTT. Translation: CASSNHMNVNTEAFF.

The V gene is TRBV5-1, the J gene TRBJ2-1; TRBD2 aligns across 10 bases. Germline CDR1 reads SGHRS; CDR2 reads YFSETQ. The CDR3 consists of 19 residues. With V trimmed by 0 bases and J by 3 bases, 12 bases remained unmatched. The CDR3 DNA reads TGCGCCAGCAGCTTGGCCTCACATGGGCTAGCGGGAGTCTACAATGAGCAGTTCTTC. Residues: CASSLASHGLAGVYNEQFF.

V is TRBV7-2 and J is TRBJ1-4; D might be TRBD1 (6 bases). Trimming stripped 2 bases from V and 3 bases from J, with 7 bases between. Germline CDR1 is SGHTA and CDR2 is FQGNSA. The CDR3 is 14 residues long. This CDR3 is CASSLYRANEKLFF. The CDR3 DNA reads TGTGCCAGCAGCTTATACAGGGCTAATGAAAAACTGTTTTTT. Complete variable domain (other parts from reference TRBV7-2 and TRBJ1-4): GAGVSQSPSNKVTEKGKDVELRCDPISGHTALYWYRQSLGQGLEFLIYFQGNSAPDKSGLPSDRFSAERTGGSVSTLTIQRTQQEDSAVYLCASSLYRANEKLFFGSGTQLSVL.

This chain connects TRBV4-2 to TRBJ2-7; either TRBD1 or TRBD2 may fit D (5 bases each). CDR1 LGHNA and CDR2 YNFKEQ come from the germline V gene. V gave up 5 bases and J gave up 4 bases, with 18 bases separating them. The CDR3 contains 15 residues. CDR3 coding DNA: TGTGCCAGCAGCACGCGAGAGGGGACCGTATACGAGCAGTACTTC. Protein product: CASSTREGTVYEQYF.

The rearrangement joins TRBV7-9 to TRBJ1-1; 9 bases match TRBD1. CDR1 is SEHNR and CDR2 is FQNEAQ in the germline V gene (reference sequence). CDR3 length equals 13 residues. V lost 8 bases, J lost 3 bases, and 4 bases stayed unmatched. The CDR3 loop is CASGDRAYTEAFF. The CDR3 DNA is TGTGCCAGCGGGGACAGGGCCTACACTGAAGCTTTCTTT.

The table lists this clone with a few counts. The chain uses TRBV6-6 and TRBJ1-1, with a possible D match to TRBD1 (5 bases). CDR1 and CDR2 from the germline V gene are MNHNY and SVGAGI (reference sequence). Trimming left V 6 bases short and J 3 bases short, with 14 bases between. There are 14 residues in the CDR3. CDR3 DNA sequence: TGTGCCAGCAGCGAGGACATGATGGACACTGAAGCTTTCTTT. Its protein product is CASSEDMMDTEAFF.

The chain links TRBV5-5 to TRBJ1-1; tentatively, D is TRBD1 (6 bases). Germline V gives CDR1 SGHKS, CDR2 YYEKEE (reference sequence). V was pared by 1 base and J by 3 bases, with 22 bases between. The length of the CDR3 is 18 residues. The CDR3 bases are TGTGCCAGCAGCTTGAGGGGAGCGTCTACGACAGGTCACACTGAAGCTTTCTTT. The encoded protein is CASSLRGASTTGHTEAFF. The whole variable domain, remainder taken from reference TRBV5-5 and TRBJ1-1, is DAGVTQSPTHLIKTRGQQVTLRCSPISGHKSVSWYQQVLGQGPQFIFQYYEKEERGRGNFPDRFSARQFPNYSSELNVNALLLGDSALYLCASSLRGASTTGHTEAFFGQGTRLTVV.